A selection of T cell receptor beta chains follows, all from one sample in a study of T-cell reconstitution after alpha-beta-depleted transplantation in children. TCRdb used MiXCR to reprocess the PCR reads, holding one entry per CDR3 protein. In the table there are 450,000 to 500,000 distinct CDR3 sequences, around 12% of which are singletons. The specimen was PBMCs from the stem cell graft donor, collected from the stem cell graft. The receptors shown here come from a human donor who donated a stem cell graft to a child with combined immunodeficiency. CDR3s include the opening cysteine and the closing phenylalanine or tryptophan. The order of the fields is CDR3 protein, CDR3 DNA, D gene, J gene, clone size, V gene. The D gene is left open where the match is weak. The size field is filled for only some rows; it gives once, few, many or a size class.

cdr3_aa: CASSRGQVIYNEQFF; cdr3_nt: TGTGCCAGCAGCCGGGGACAGGTGATCTACAATGAGCAGTTCTTC; d_call: TRBD1; j_call: TRBJ2-1; clone_size: .; v_call: TRBV11-3
cdr3_aa: CASSPGAPNNEQFF; cdr3_nt: TGTGCCAGCAGCCCCGGGGCGCCTAACAATGAGCAGTTCTTC; d_call: .; j_call: TRBJ2-1; clone_size: once; v_call: TRBV9
cdr3_aa: CASSLRREGYSPLHF; cdr3_nt: TGTGCCAGCAGCTTAAGGCGTGAGGGTTATTCACCCCTCCACTTT; d_call: .; j_call: TRBJ1-6; clone_size: few; v_call: TRBV7-2
cdr3_aa: CASRGGNNEQFF; cdr3_nt: TGTGCCAGCCGGGGGGGGAACAATGAGCAGTTCTTC; d_call: TRBD2; j_call: TRBJ2-1; clone_size: .; v_call: TRBV2
cdr3_aa: CRRAVRDSSYNSPLHF; cdr3_nt: TGCAGGCGAGCCGTCAGGGACTCCTCCTATAATTCACCCCTCCACTTT; d_call: .; j_call: TRBJ1-6; clone_size: .; v_call: TRBV20-1
cdr3_aa: CASSGNRGQFF; cdr3_nt: TGTGCCAGCAGTGGAAACAGGGGGCAGTTCTTC; d_call: TRBD1; j_call: TRBJ2-1; clone_size: .; v_call: TRBV25-1
cdr3_aa: CATSEPKDPNEQFF; cdr3_nt: TGTGCCACCAGTGAACCTAAGGACCCCAATGAGCAGTTCTTC; d_call: .; j_call: TRBJ2-1; clone_size: .; v_call: TRBV24-1
cdr3_aa: CATYPTGAPYEQYF; cdr3_nt: TGTGCCACCTACCCGACAGGGGCACCCTACGAGCAGTACTTC; d_call: TRBD1; j_call: TRBJ2-7; clone_size: .; v_call: TRBV15
cdr3_aa: CASIGPPGGNTEAFF; cdr3_nt: TGTGCCAGCATTGGACCTCCCGGGGGTAACACTGAAGCTTTCTTT; d_call: .; j_call: TRBJ1-1; clone_size: .; v_call: TRBV6-4
cdr3_aa: CASSLDYQETQYF; cdr3_nt: TGTGCCAGCAGCTTGGACTATCAAGAGACCCAGTACTTC; d_call: .; j_call: TRBJ2-5; clone_size: many; v_call: TRBV5-4
cdr3_aa: CASRTGTSGGIYNPETQYF; cdr3_nt: TGTGCCAGCAGGACCGGGACTAGCGGGGGGATCTATAATCCAGAGACCCAGTACTTC; d_call: TRBD2; j_call: TRBJ2-5; clone_size: few; v_call: TRBV28
cdr3_aa: CASSQRLAGALNTGELFF; cdr3_nt: TGTGCCAGCAGCCAAAGACTAGCGGGAGCCCTTAACACCGGGGAGCTGTTTTTT; d_call: TRBD2; j_call: TRBJ2-2; clone_size: .; v_call: TRBV3-1
cdr3_aa: CSVEGGQSSYEQYF; cdr3_nt: TGCAGCGTTGAAGGGGGGCAAAGCTCCTACGAGCAGTACTTC; d_call: .; j_call: TRBJ2-7; clone_size: many; v_call: TRBV29-1
cdr3_aa: CATGSKLINEQFF; cdr3_nt: TGTGCCACCGGCTCCAAATTGATCAATGAGCAGTTCTTC; d_call: .; j_call: TRBJ2-1; clone_size: many; v_call: TRBV15
cdr3_aa: CSVEDSRKAEAFF; cdr3_nt: TGCAGCGTGGAGGACAGTAGGAAAGCTGAAGCTTTCTTT; d_call: .; j_call: TRBJ1-1; clone_size: many; v_call: TRBV29-1
cdr3_aa: CASSLWGPNEQFF; cdr3_nt: TGTGCCAGCAGTTTATGGGGACCGAATGAGCAGTTCTTC; d_call: .; j_call: TRBJ2-1; clone_size: few; v_call: TRBV27
cdr3_aa: CASSETITGSETQYF; cdr3_nt: TGTGCCAGCAGTGAGACCATCACAGGGTCGGAGACCCAGTACTTC; d_call: .; j_call: TRBJ2-5; clone_size: many; v_call: TRBV6-1
cdr3_aa: CASSQEWDRAYEQYF; cdr3_nt: TGCGCCAGCAGCCAAGAGTGGGACAGGGCCTACGAGCAGTACTTC; d_call: TRBD1; j_call: TRBJ2-7; clone_size: many; v_call: TRBV4-3
cdr3_aa: CASSSLATMPPGNEQFF; cdr3_nt: TGTGCCAGCAGCTCCTTAGCTACTATGCCCCCGGGCAATGAGCAGTTCTTC; d_call: .; j_call: TRBJ2-1; clone_size: few; v_call: TRBV7-2
cdr3_aa: CASSSGLLHTGELFF; cdr3_nt: TGTGCCAGCAGCTCGGGACTCCTTCACACCGGGGAGCTGTTTTTT; d_call: .; j_call: TRBJ2-2; clone_size: .; v_call: TRBV7-3
cdr3_aa: CSARVFTEEGYEQYF; cdr3_nt: TGCAGTGCTAGAGTATTCACGGAGGAGGGCTACGAGCAGTACTTC; d_call: .; j_call: TRBJ2-7; clone_size: many; v_call: TRBV20-1
cdr3_aa: CASRPTGVLWETQYF; cdr3_nt: TGTGCCAGCAGGCCAACAGGGGTCTTGTGGGAGACCCAGTACTTC; d_call: TRBD1; j_call: TRBJ2-5; clone_size: few; v_call: TRBV6-1
cdr3_aa: CSARVGQETQYF; cdr3_nt: TGCAGTGCTAGGGTCGGCCAAGAGACCCAGTACTTC; d_call: .; j_call: TRBJ2-5; clone_size: few; v_call: TRBV20-1
cdr3_aa: CASRTDRARDSPLHF; cdr3_nt: TGTGCCAGCAGAACGGACAGGGCCCGGGATTCACCCCTCCACTTT; d_call: TRBD1; j_call: TRBJ1-6; clone_size: .; v_call: TRBV6-2/TRBV6-3
cdr3_aa: CSAREPGTDTQYF; cdr3_nt: TGCAGTGCGAGGGAGCCGGGGACAGATACGCAGTATTTT; d_call: .; j_call: TRBJ2-3; clone_size: many; v_call: TRBV20-1
cdr3_aa: CASTRGGAYNEQFF; cdr3_nt: TGTGCCAGCACCCGGGGGGGAGCCTACAATGAGCAGTTCTTC; d_call: TRBD2; j_call: TRBJ2-1; clone_size: many; v_call: TRBV6-2/TRBV6-3
cdr3_aa: CASALVYNEQFF; cdr3_nt: TGTGCCAGCGCTCTGGTCTACAATGAGCAGTTCTTC; d_call: .; j_call: TRBJ2-1; clone_size: many; v_call: TRBV6-2/TRBV6-3
cdr3_aa: CAWSHGDNEKLFF; cdr3_nt: TGTGCCTGGAGTCACGGGGATAATGAAAAACTGTTTTTT; d_call: .; j_call: TRBJ1-4; clone_size: .; v_call: TRBV30
cdr3_aa: CASRRPGTGGNTGELFF; cdr3_nt: TGTGCCAGCAGGCGTCCCGGGACAGGGGGGAACACCGGGGAGCTGTTTTTT; d_call: TRBD1; j_call: TRBJ2-2; clone_size: .; v_call: TRBV11-2
cdr3_aa: CSAGQGPSYEQYF; cdr3_nt: TGCAGCGCGGGACAGGGGCCTTCCTACGAGCAGTACTTC; d_call: TRBD1; j_call: TRBJ2-7; clone_size: .; v_call: TRBV29-1
cdr3_aa: CASSPSPRGGYEQYF; cdr3_nt: TGCGCCAGCAGCCCGAGCCCCCGGGGGGGATACGAGCAGTACTTC; d_call: TRBD2; j_call: TRBJ2-7; clone_size: .; v_call: TRBV4-3
cdr3_aa: CATSQRTGGSTDTQYF; cdr3_nt: TGTGCCACCAGTCAACGAACGGGAGGGAGTACAGATACGCAGTATTTT; d_call: TRBD2; j_call: TRBJ2-3; clone_size: many; v_call: TRBV24-1
cdr3_aa: CASSRQGYNEQFF; cdr3_nt: TGTGCCAGCAGTCGACAGGGATACAATGAGCAGTTCTTC; d_call: TRBD1; j_call: TRBJ2-1; clone_size: many; v_call: TRBV6-2/TRBV6-3
cdr3_aa: CASSTGLAMFF; cdr3_nt: TGTGCCAGCAGCACCGGACTAGCGATGTTCTTC; d_call: TRBD2; j_call: TRBJ2-1; clone_size: many; v_call: TRBV9
cdr3_aa: CASSRLRAGGDEQFF; cdr3_nt: TGTGCCAGCAGCCGCCTAAGGGCGGGGGGAGATGAGCAGTTCTTC; d_call: TRBD2; j_call: TRBJ2-1; clone_size: few; v_call: TRBV4-2
cdr3_aa: CSALGGEGVRSSYNEQFF; cdr3_nt: TGCAGCGCCCTTGGGGGGGAGGGAGTGCGAAGCTCCTACAATGAGCAGTTCTTC; d_call: TRBD2; j_call: TRBJ2-1; clone_size: .; v_call: TRBV29-1
cdr3_aa: CATSSSRGVEIQETQYF; cdr3_nt: TGTGCCACCAGCTCATCGAGGGGAGTGGAGATTCAAGAGACCCAGTACTTC; d_call: .; j_call: TRBJ2-5; clone_size: many; v_call: TRBV15
cdr3_aa: CASSLDALGETQYF; cdr3_nt: TGCGCCAGCAGCTTGGATGCGCTAGGGGAGACCCAGTACTTC; d_call: .; j_call: TRBJ2-5; clone_size: many; v_call: TRBV5-1
cdr3_aa: CSVEAVLASNEQFF; cdr3_nt: TGCAGCGTTGAAGCCGTACTAGCGAGCAATGAGCAGTTCTTC; d_call: TRBD2; j_call: TRBJ2-1; clone_size: many; v_call: TRBV29-1
cdr3_aa: CATRTGQGDTGELFF; cdr3_nt: TGTGCCACCAGAACAGGACAGGGAGATACCGGGGAGCTGTTTTTT; d_call: TRBD1; j_call: TRBJ2-2; clone_size: .; v_call: TRBV24-1
cdr3_aa: CASSPQTDEQYF; cdr3_nt: TGTGCCAGCAGCCCCCAGACCGACGAGCAGTACTTC; d_call: .; j_call: TRBJ2-7; clone_size: many; v_call: TRBV3-1
cdr3_aa: CASSLGGSGPYEQYF; cdr3_nt: TGTGCCAGCAGCTTAGGGGGTAGCGGGCCCTACGAGCAGTACTTC; d_call: TRBD2; j_call: TRBJ2-7; clone_size: .; v_call: TRBV7-2
cdr3_aa: CASSTANYGYTF; cdr3_nt: TGTGCCAGCAGTACAGCGAACTATGGCTACACCTTC; d_call: .; j_call: TRBJ1-2; clone_size: many; v_call: TRBV28
cdr3_aa: CAWCTGFDEQYF; cdr3_nt: TGTGCCTGGTGTACAGGGTTTGACGAGCAGTACTTC; d_call: .; j_call: TRBJ2-7; clone_size: few; v_call: TRBV30
cdr3_aa: CSVQGYGQPQHF; cdr3_nt: TGCAGCGTACAGGGGTACGGTCAGCCCCAGCATTTT; d_call: TRBD1; j_call: TRBJ1-5; clone_size: few; v_call: TRBV29-1
cdr3_aa: CASSFSSTDTQYF; cdr3_nt: TGTGCCAGCAGTTTTTCTAGCACAGATACGCAGTATTTT; d_call: .; j_call: TRBJ2-3; clone_size: many; v_call: TRBV12-3/TRBV12-4
cdr3_aa: CSAGERGTSVYEQYF; cdr3_nt: TGCAGTGCTGGAGAGAGAGGGACTAGCGTTTACGAGCAGTACTTC; d_call: TRBD2; j_call: TRBJ2-7; clone_size: .; v_call: TRBV20-1
cdr3_aa: CASSEGTVNTEAFF; cdr3_nt: TGTGCCAGCAGCGAAGGGACGGTGAACACTGAAGCTTTCTTT; d_call: .; j_call: TRBJ1-1; clone_size: .; v_call: TRBV7-9
cdr3_aa: CRGRAKGLAGASSYNEQFF; cdr3_nt: TGCAGGGGTAGAGCTAAGGGCCTAGCGGGGGCGAGCTCCTACAATGAGCAGTTCTTC; d_call: TRBD2; j_call: TRBJ2-1; clone_size: .; v_call: TRBV20-1
cdr3_aa: CASRSLGSYEQYF; cdr3_nt: TGTGCCAGCAGATCACTAGGGAGCTACGAGCAGTACTTC; d_call: .; j_call: TRBJ2-7; clone_size: many; v_call: TRBV12-3/TRBV12-4
cdr3_aa: CASSPTPGGLFF; cdr3_nt: TGTGCCAGCAGCCCGACCCCGGGGGGACTGTTTTTT; d_call: TRBD2; j_call: TRBJ2-2; clone_size: many; v_call: TRBV7-2
cdr3_aa: CASSVGVLSGDTQYF; cdr3_nt: TGTGCCAGCAGCGTAGGTGTACTATCAGGGGATACGCAGTATTTT; d_call: .; j_call: TRBJ2-3; clone_size: few; v_call: TRBV9
cdr3_aa: CASSQSGSGSKF; cdr3_nt: TGCGCCAGCAGTCAATCTGGAAGCGGGAGTAAGTTC; d_call: TRBD2; j_call: TRBJ2-1; clone_size: few; v_call: TRBV23-1
cdr3_aa: CASSGGPPLWANNQPQHF; cdr3_nt: TGTGCCAGCAGCGGGGGCCCCCCCCTATGGGCTAACAATCAGCCCCAGCATTTT; d_call: .; j_call: TRBJ1-5; clone_size: .; v_call: TRBV12-3/TRBV12-4
cdr3_aa: CASRYRGHSYEQYF; cdr3_nt: TGTGCCAGCAGGTACAGGGGTCACTCCTACGAGCAGTACTTC; d_call: TRBD1; j_call: TRBJ2-7; clone_size: .; v_call: TRBV28
cdr3_aa: CASSPPARGFREAFF; cdr3_nt: TGTGCCAGCAGTCCCCCCGCAAGGGGGTTCCGTGAAGCTTTCTTT; d_call: .; j_call: TRBJ1-1; clone_size: few; v_call: TRBV12-3/TRBV12-4
cdr3_aa: CASTTGGEKLFF; cdr3_nt: TGTGCCAGCACGACAGGGGGTGAAAAACTGTTTTTT; d_call: TRBD1; j_call: TRBJ1-4; clone_size: few; v_call: TRBV6-1
cdr3_aa: CASRISGNTDTQYF; cdr3_nt: TGTGCCAGCAGAATTAGCGGGAACACAGATACGCAGTATTTT; d_call: TRBD2; j_call: TRBJ2-3; clone_size: .; v_call: TRBV12-3/TRBV12-4
cdr3_aa: CSVETGAGEQYF; cdr3_nt: TGCAGCGTTGAAACAGGGGCGGGGGAGCAGTACTTC; d_call: .; j_call: TRBJ2-7; clone_size: .; v_call: TRBV29-1
cdr3_aa: CSAEGGTSGVHEQYF; cdr3_nt: TGCAGTGCGGAAGGGGGGACTAGCGGGGTCCACGAGCAGTACTTC; d_call: TRBD2; j_call: TRBJ2-7; clone_size: many; v_call: TRBV20-1